This T cell receptor beta chain was identified in a study of blood T cell repertoires in COVID-19 (dated by TCRdb to about 2020). For context, the study as a whole: Collaborator samples came from the United States, Italy and Spain and covered acute and convalescent phases of COVID-19. The repertoires were made available in a free public database intended to serve as a resource for research on the immune response to SARS-CoV-2. A de-identified subject ID, COVID-19 status, age in years and sex were almost always included in the sample metadata. The samples were drawn from two sources: the first 160 participants of the ongoing ImmuneRACE study, and over 950 subjects contributed by 6 global collaborators. Where HLA class I and class II types were available, the types were taken from metadata supplied by the sample provider, not from assay-based typing. The dataset comprised deeply sampled blood TCRbeta repertoires from subjects exposed to, actively infected with, or recovered from COVID-19. The material from the prospective study consisted of cDNA or gDNA derived from T cells, B-cell-depleted T cells, or PBMCs. Beyond this particular receptor, the publication reports: The quantity of clinical and demographic metadata differed by source and by participant and was supplied without curation.

V and J are trimmed by 5 bases and 5 bases, and the gene matches miss 10 bases of the junction. The CDR3, cysteine through phenylalanine, is 15 amino acids long. Solely the CDR3 DNA is kept, with 45 bases framed from the first base. CDR1 and CDR2 are drawn from the germline V gene: SGHNT, YENEEA. In the prospective study, participants were 18 to 89 years old, resided in 20 to 30 geographic areas of the United States, and were enrolled through a virtual design. Cohort assignment in the prospective study relied on participant-reported clinical history from a screening survey and a study questionnaire. Recovered participants in ImmuneRACE Cohort 3 were defined as having two consecutive negative NP/OP PCR tests, clearance from a healthcare professional, or resolution of symptoms. Each participant in the prospective study had whole blood, serum and a nasopharyngeal or oropharyngeal swab collected by mobile phlebotomists. Prospective study participants could optionally give additional blood draws and questionnaires over an approximately two-month period. Before DNA extraction, prospective study blood samples were shipped either frozen or at room temperature.

As for this clone: Its recognized antigen is unknown. Base qualities are not at hand, and no much larger clone is one base apart.

TCRbeta CDR3 regions were amplified from genomic DNA by means of the immunoSEQ Assay, a bias-controlled multiplex PCR. In the source study's methods: The number of nucleated cells in each sample was estimated from the amplification of reference gene primers within the assay. To quantify the absolute abundance of each unique TCRbeta CDR3 rearrangement, sequence reads were collapsed and filtered. Productive Simpson clonality was computed per sample as the square root of Simpson's diversity index over productive rearrangements. TCRdb carries this immuneACCESS record with in-frame sequences only. Its versions omit some clonotypes, under half of them owing to an unresolved V gene in the studies checked, with the rest unexplained. V and J calls and clone size follow that table, whereas D and trimming were derived from the DNA. The sample records fewer than 450,000 clones, less than 95% of which are singletons. About 0.6% of the sample lies in the top ten.

This sequence uses TRBV11-3 and TRBJ1-1; TRBD1 fits 8 bases in the junction. Sequences were obtained from PBMCs or T cells enriched from blood (not recorded which). This receptor was obtained from a man younger than 35 who had recovered from COVID-19. The DNA sequence follows: TGTGCCAGCAGCCTCCTGACAGGGGCGAGGACTGAAGCTTTCTTT. Translated, it gives CASSLLTGARTEAFF.